This TCR beta chain is from a study of T cell responses to AZD1222 COVID-19 vaccine. Whole-study findings and limits: The study found Spike-specific TCR breadth and depth rose after two AZD1222 doses. Researchers took repertoire samples only after the peak T cell response had come. Researchers report vaccine-associated CD4 TCRs spanning spike, with dominance at 160-218 and 743-854. Within unmutated variant regions lay the reported targets of nearly half of spike-specific TCRs.

Trimming took 5 bases from V and 2 from J, leaving 3 bases between them. The CDR3 is 11 amino acids. Germline assignment: CDR1 MDHEN and CDR2 SYDVKM. As for this clone: Its antigen is still unknown.

Using immunoSEQ multiplex PCR, the repertoire was profiled, and TCRdb retains in-frame clones only, with some absent. The table shows under 130,000 clones, with 91% occurring only once. The input for sequencing was peripheral blood, taken on day 0 of AZD1222 vaccination. This clonotype was obtained from an adult in good health. The chain is built from TRBV28 and TRBJ1-1; D uncertain. CDR3 loop: CASSVNTEAFF. CDR3 DNA: TGTGCCAGCAGTGTCAACACTGAAGCTTTCTTT.